These 15 T cell receptor beta chains were all obtained from the same sample, sequenced in a study of Ad26.COV2.S vaccination and SARS-CoV-2 variants. Treatment meaning: around 19 received Ad26.COV2.S at low or high dose, single or two shots; roughly five received placebo; per-sample allocation not given. After the first vaccine or placebo injection, samples were drawn on day 63. Profiling relied on immunoSEQ multiplex PCR, and the TCRdb table lists in-frame clones only, not all of them. Here the sample spans about 370,000 clones, less than 90% being singletons. The sample in question was peripheral blood, obtained in a trial of Ad26.COV2.S vaccine versus placebo. These receptors all stem from a person between 18 and 59 years old who received the Ad26.COV2.S COVID-19 vaccine or a placebo.

This chain links TRBV9 with TRBJ1-1, with 7 bases lining up with TRBD1. CDR3 size: 16 residues. The germline V gene encodes CDR1 SGDLS and CDR2 YYNGEE. Trimming removed 0 bases from V and 2 bases from J; junction bases left unmatched: 7. This CDR3 is CASSVAPGQLNTEAFF. The CDR3, as DNA: TGTGCCAGCAGCGTAGCCCCGGGACAGCTAAACACTGAAGCTTTCTTT.

The V gene is TRBV19, the J gene TRBJ2-1, with 7 nucleotides matching TRBD1. In germline, CDR1 is LNHDA, CDR2 SQIVND (reference sequence). CDR3 size: 16 residues. V shed 2 bases, J shed 2 bases, and the junction held 6 bases outside the gene matches. As DNA, the CDR3 is TGTGCCAGTAGTATAATAGCAGGGGGAACCTACAATGAGCAGTTCTTC. Residues: CASSIIAGGTYNEQFF.

This clone was found once. The chain joins TRBV4-1 to TRBJ1-2; D remains ambiguous. V lost 1 base and J 5 bases, leaving 11 bases between the germline ends. Looked up from germline, CDR1 is MGHRA and CDR2 is YSYEKL. The CDR3 totals 14 residues. The CDR3 spells CASSQGFSVYGYTF. In DNA, the CDR3 is TGCGCCAGCAGCCAAGGGTTCAGCGTTTATGGCTACACCTTC.

The rearrangement links TRBV5-1 to TRBJ2-3, with a possible D match to TRBD2 (5 bases). Germline CDR1 reads SGHRS; CDR2 reads YFSETQ. The CDR3 covers 13 residues. Trimming pared 5 bases from V and 1 base from J, leaving 8 bases between. The CDR3 DNA reads as TGCGCCAGCAGGGTCGGGGGCACAGATACGCAGTATTTT. Its translation: CASRVGGTDTQYF. Using reference TRBV5-1 and TRBJ2-3 for the parts outside the CDR3, the full variable domain is KAGVTQTPRYLIKTRGQQVTLSCSPISGHRSVSWYQQTPGQGLQFLFEYFSETQRNKGNFPGRFSGRQFSNSRSEMNVSTLELGDSALYLCASRVGGTDTQYFGPGTRLTVL.

The chain couples TRBV6-1 to TRBJ1-2, with no clear D. Per germline, CDR1 MNHNS and CDR2 SASEGT. Trimming took off 2 bases at V and 0 bases at J, with 10 bases between the two ends. The CDR3 runs to 15 residues. The DNA of the CDR3 is TGTGCCAGCAGTGAATGGAAGGGCTCTAACTATGGCTACACCTTC. Its protein is CASSEWKGSNYGYTF.

The chain combines TRBV2 with TRBJ2-5, with D uncertain. V was pared by 5 bases and J by 5 bases, with 6 bases between. CDR3 size: 11 residues. Germline V lookup: CDR1 SNHLY, CDR2 FYNNEI. The CDR3: CASSSVETQYF. The CDR3 bases are TGTGCCAGCAGTTCTGTCGAGACCCAGTACTTC.

The genes are TRBV3-1 (or the pseudogene TRBV3-2) and TRBJ1-3; D gene unclear. V was pared by 3 bases and J by 0 bases, with 6 bases between. The CDR3 extends over 14 amino acids. Germline V gene data show CDR1 as LGHDT and CDR2 as YNNKEL (reference sequence). The CDR3 region has the DNA TGTGCCAGCAGCCAGGGAAGCTCTGGAAACACCATATATTTT. This sequence encodes CASSQGSSGNTIYF.

V usage is TRBV5-4 and J usage is TRBJ2-3; D uncertain. The germline gives CDR1 SGHNT, CDR2 YYREEE (reference sequence). Trimming removed 3 bases at V and 4 bases at J, with 9 bases between. The CDR3 is 13 residues long. The CDR3 coding sequence is TGTGCCAGCAGCTCACCCGGCCCAGATACGCAGTATTTT. The encoded protein is CASSSPGPDTQYF. The full variable domain, rest sourced from reference TRBV5-4 and TRBJ2-3, is ETGVTQSPTHLIKTRGQQVTLRCSSQSGHNTVSWYQQALGQGPQFIFQYYREEENGRGNFPPRFSGLQFPNYSSELNVNALELDDSALYLCASSSPGPDTQYFGPGTRLTVL.

A single count supports this clone. The J gene is TRBJ2-3, the V gene TRBV5-4, with D possibly matching TRBD1 (5 bases). V gave up 0 bases and J gave up 1 base, with 9 bases separating them. Germline V gene data show CDR1 as SGHNT and CDR2 as YYREEE (reference sequence). CDR3 size: 15 residues. The CDR3 DNA reads as TGTGCCAGCAGCTTGGGCAGGGTCGGCACAGATACGCAGTATTTT. Encoded protein: CASSLGRVGTDTQYF.

The chain has TRBV19 and TRBJ2-3; 7 nucleotides align to TRBD1. Germline CDR1 LNHDA, CDR2 SQIVND (reference sequence). V lost 0 bases and J lost 2; bases outside the gene matches: 8. This CDR3 comprises 17 residues. Here the CDR3 reads CASSIDQATGITDTQYF. The CDR3 nucleotides are TGTGCCAGTAGTATAGATCAGGCGACAGGGATCACAGATACGCAGTATTTT.

The gene calls are TRBV27 and TRBJ1-6; D is unclear. Germline V gene sequence: CDR1 MNHEY, CDR2 SMNVEV (reference sequence). CDR3 length: 14 amino acids. V was clipped by 7 bases and J by 3 bases, with 10 bases between them. CDR3 region: CASKIGDYNSPLHF. CDR3 bases: TGTGCCAGCAAGATAGGTGACTATAATTCACCCCTCCACTTT.

V gene TRBV5-5 combines with J gene TRBJ2-3; 7 bases align to TRBD1. Germline loops: CDR1 SGHKS, CDR2 YYEKEE (reference sequence). There are 14 residues in the CDR3. V shed 2 bases, J shed 6 bases, and the junction held 6 bases outside the gene matches. The CDR3 DNA sequence: TGTGCCAGCAGCTTCTTGACAGGGACGGATACGCAGTATTTT. This sequence encodes CASSFLTGTDTQYF.

V is TRBV5-1 and J is TRBJ1-1, with D perhaps matching TRBD1 (6 bases). V lost 4 bases and J 3 bases, leaving 13 bases between the germline ends. The CDR3 has 14 amino acids. Germline V gene sequence: CDR1 SGHRS, CDR2 YFSETQ. DNA for the CDR3: TGCGCCAGCAGCCCAACAGCAGGGGACACTGAAGCTTTCTTT. Encoded protein: CASSPTAGDTEAFF.

This clone occurred once. This sequence joins TRBV10-2 and TRBJ1-2; tentative D call: TRBD1 (6 bases). The CDR3 runs to 14 residues. Trimming pared 7 bases from V and 2 bases from J, leaving 14 bases between. In germline, CDR1 is WSHSY, CDR2 SAAADI. CDR3: CASTRGGPNYGYTF. CDR3 nucleotides: TGCGCCAGCACCCGAGGGGGACCGAACTATGGCTACACCTTC.

The rearrangement uses TRBV7-9 and TRBJ2-7; D remains ambiguous. V was trimmed by 5 bases and J by 2 bases, leaving 13 bases between them. Germline V CDR1 and CDR2: SEHNR, FQNEAQ (reference sequence). This CDR3 spans 14 amino acids. Here the CDR3 reads CASSRSRNTYEQYF. The CDR3 DNA is TGTGCCAGCAGCCGGTCCAGGAATACCTACGAGCAGTACTTC. The entire variable domain, with the rest obtained from reference TRBV7-9 and TRBJ2-7, is as follows: DTGVSQNPRHKITKRGQNVTFRCDPISEHNRLYWYRQTLGQGPEFLTYFQNEAQLEKSRLLSDRFSAERPKGSFSTLEIQRTEQGDSAMYLCASSRSRNTYEQYFGPGTRLTVT.